A selection of T cell receptor beta chains follows, all from one sample in a study of cytomegalovirus exposure and HLA in healthy donors. Sequenced by immunoSEQ multiplex PCR; TCRdb stores in-frame clones only, minus some. The sample comprises around 150,000 clones, about 74% of which are singletons, and around 2% rests with the top ten. The sequencing sample was made of PBMCs. Receptors were obtained from a young man in good health and CMV-seronegative. Each CDR3 is given with its conserved first and last residue. The order of the fields is J gene, D gene, V gene, clone size, CDR3 protein, CDR3 DNA. D genes are given only for firm matches. Size values are once, few and many counts, or a class for expanded clones, and some rows have none.

j_call: TRBJ1-1; d_call: -; v_call: TRBV6-1; clone_size: few; cdr3_aa: CASSATGNTEAFF; cdr3_nt: TGTGCCAGCAGTGCGACAGGGAACACTGAAGCTTTCTTT
j_call: TRBJ2-3; d_call: -; v_call: TRBV5-4; clone_size: -; cdr3_aa: CASSLFSGRSTDTQYF; cdr3_nt: TGTGCCAGCAGCTTGTTCAGCGGGCGGAGCACAGATACGCAGTATTTT
j_call: TRBJ2-7; d_call: -; v_call: TRBV29-1; clone_size: -; cdr3_aa: CSVRSGSLDEQYF; cdr3_nt: TGCAGCGTTAGGTCAGGGTCTTTGGACGAGCAGTACTTC
j_call: TRBJ1-2; d_call: -; v_call: TRBV5-6; clone_size: -; cdr3_aa: CASSWGGDSNYGYTF; cdr3_nt: TGTGCCAGCAGCTGGGGTGGCGACAGCAACTATGGCTACACCTTC
j_call: TRBJ2-1; d_call: TRBD2; v_call: TRBV15; clone_size: -; cdr3_aa: CATSREGSGRAGGNEQFF; cdr3_nt: TGTGCCACCAGCAGAGAAGGGAGCGGGAGGGCCGGTGGGAATGAGCAGTTCTTC
j_call: TRBJ2-3; d_call: TRBD2; v_call: TRBV5-6; clone_size: -; cdr3_aa: CASSWPLAGAVPDTQYF; cdr3_nt: TGTGCCAGCAGCTGGCCGCTAGCGGGAGCAGTCCCAGATACGCAGTATTTT
j_call: TRBJ2-1; d_call: TRBD1; v_call: TRBV7-3; clone_size: -; cdr3_aa: CASSLTGQDSSYNEQFF; cdr3_nt: TGTGCCAGCAGCTTAACGGGACAGGATAGCTCCTACAATGAGCAGTTCTTC
j_call: TRBJ2-3; d_call: TRBD1; v_call: TRBV7-2; clone_size: -; cdr3_aa: CASSLRGTGDGGIADTQYF; cdr3_nt: TGTGCCAGCAGCTTAAGGGGGACAGGGGATGGGGGCATAGCAGATACGCAGTATTTT
j_call: TRBJ2-7; d_call: TRBD2; v_call: TRBV11-2; clone_size: once; cdr3_aa: CASSFLGAGGSYYEQYF; cdr3_nt: TGTGCCAGCAGCTTTCTAGGTGCTGGCGGGAGTTATTACGAGCAGTACTTC
j_call: TRBJ2-1; d_call: TRBD2; v_call: TRBV5-1; clone_size: few; cdr3_aa: CASSLVGTSGTYNEQFF; cdr3_nt: TGCGCCAGCAGCTTGGTCGGGACTAGCGGGACATACAATGAGCAGTTCTTC
j_call: TRBJ2-1; d_call: -; v_call: TRBV5-1; clone_size: -; cdr3_aa: CASSLSPGTYEQFF; cdr3_nt: TGCGCCAGCAGCTTGAGTCCTGGGACTTATGAGCAGTTCTTC
j_call: TRBJ2-1; d_call: TRBD2; v_call: TRBV6-1; clone_size: once; cdr3_aa: CASSGGTSGHNEQFF; cdr3_nt: TGTGCCAGCAGTGGCGGGACTAGCGGACACAATGAGCAGTTCTTC
j_call: TRBJ1-1; d_call: -; v_call: TRBV5-1; clone_size: -; cdr3_aa: CASSFNPGVDTEAFF; cdr3_nt: TGCGCCAGCAGCTTCAACCCAGGGGTGGACACTGAAGCTTTCTTT
j_call: TRBJ2-1; d_call: -; v_call: TRBV5-6; clone_size: -; cdr3_aa: CASSLSSNEQFF; cdr3_nt: TGTGCCAGCAGCTTGTCGTCGAATGAGCAGTTCTTC
j_call: TRBJ1-4; d_call: -; v_call: TRBV5-1; clone_size: -; cdr3_aa: CASRFRTENEKLFF; cdr3_nt: TGCGCCAGCAGGTTCCGGACAGAGAATGAAAAACTGTTTTTT
j_call: TRBJ2-7; d_call: TRBD2; v_call: TRBV30; clone_size: -; cdr3_aa: CAYGRLAGAYEQYF; cdr3_nt: TGTGCCTACGGAAGACTAGCGGGAGCCTACGAGCAGTACTTC